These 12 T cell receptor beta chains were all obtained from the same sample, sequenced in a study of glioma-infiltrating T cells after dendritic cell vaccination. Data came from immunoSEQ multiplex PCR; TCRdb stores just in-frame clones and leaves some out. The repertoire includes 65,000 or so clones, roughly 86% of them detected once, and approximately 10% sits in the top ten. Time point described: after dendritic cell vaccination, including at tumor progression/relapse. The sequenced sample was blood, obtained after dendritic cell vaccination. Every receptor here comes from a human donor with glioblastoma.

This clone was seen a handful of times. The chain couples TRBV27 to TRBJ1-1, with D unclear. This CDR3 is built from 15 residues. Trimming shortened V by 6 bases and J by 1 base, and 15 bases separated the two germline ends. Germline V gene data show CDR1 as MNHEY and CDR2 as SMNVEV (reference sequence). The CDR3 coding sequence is TGTGCCAGCAGCACTTATCAGGTTACGAACACTGAAGCTTTCTTT. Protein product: CASSTYQVTNTEAFF.

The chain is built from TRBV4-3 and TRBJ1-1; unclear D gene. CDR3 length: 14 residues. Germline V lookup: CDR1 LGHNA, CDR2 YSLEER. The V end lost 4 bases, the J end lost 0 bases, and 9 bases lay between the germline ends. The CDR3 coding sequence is TGCGCCAGCAGCCCTAATACGATGAACACTGAAGCTTTCTTT. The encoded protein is CASSPNTMNTEAFF.

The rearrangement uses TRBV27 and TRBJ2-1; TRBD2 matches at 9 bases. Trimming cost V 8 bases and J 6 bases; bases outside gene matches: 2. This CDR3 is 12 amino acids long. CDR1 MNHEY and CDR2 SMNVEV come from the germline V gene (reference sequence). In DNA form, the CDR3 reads TGTGCCAGCCAACTAGCGGGCAATGAGCAGTTCTTC. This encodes CASQLAGNEQFF.

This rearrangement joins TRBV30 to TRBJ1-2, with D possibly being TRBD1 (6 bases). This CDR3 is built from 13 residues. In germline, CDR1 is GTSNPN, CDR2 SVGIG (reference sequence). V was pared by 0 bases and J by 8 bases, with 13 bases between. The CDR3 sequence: CAWSVRGGWGYTF. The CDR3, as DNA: TGTGCCTGGAGTGTAAGGGGGGGTTGGGGCTACACCTTC.

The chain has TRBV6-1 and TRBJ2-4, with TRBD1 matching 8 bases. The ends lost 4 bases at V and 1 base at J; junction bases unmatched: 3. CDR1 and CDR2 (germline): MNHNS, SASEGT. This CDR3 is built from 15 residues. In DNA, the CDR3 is TGTGCCAGCAGTGGACAGGGGTGGGCCAAAAACATTCAGTACTTC. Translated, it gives CASSGQGWAKNIQYF.

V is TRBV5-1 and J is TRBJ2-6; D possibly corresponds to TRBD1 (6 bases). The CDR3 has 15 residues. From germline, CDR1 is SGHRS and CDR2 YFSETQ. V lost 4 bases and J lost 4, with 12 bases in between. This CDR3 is CASSPPQGGANVLTF. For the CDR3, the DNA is TGCGCCAGCAGCCCTCCCCAGGGGGGGGCCAACGTCCTGACTTTC.

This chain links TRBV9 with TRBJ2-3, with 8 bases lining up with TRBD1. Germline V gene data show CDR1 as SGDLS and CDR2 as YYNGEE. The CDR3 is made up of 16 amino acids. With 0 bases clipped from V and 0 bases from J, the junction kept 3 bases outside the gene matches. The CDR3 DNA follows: TGTGCCAGCAGCGTAGTAGGACAGGGTAGCACAGATACGCAGTATTTT. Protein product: CASSVVGQGSTDTQYF.

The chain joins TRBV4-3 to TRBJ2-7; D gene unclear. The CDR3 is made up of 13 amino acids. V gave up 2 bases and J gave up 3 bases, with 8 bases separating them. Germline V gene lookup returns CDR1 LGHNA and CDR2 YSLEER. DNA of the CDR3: TGCGCCAGCAGCCAAAGAGTCGACTACGAGCAGTACTTC. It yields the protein CASSQRVDYEQYF.

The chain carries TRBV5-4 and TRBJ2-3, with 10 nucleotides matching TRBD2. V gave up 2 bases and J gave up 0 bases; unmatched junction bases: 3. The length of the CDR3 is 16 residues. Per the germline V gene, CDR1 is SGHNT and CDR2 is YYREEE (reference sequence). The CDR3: CASSLQRGGSTDTQYF. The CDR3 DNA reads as TGTGCCAGCAGCTTACAGCGGGGGGGCAGCACAGATACGCAGTATTTT.

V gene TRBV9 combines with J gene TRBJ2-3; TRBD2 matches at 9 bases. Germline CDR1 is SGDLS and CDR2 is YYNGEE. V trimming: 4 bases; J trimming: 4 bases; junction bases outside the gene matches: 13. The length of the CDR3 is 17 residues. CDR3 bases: TGTGCCAGCAGCCCCAGACTAGCGGCCCAAGGAGCAGATACGCAGTATTTT. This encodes CASSPRLAAQGADTQYF.

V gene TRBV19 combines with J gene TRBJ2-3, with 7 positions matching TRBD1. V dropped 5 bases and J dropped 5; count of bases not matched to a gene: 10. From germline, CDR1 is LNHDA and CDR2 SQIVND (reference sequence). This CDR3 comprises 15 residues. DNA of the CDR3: TGTGCCAGTAGTGCAAGACAGGGAACGAGAGATACGCAGTATTTT. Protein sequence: CASSARQGTRDTQYF.

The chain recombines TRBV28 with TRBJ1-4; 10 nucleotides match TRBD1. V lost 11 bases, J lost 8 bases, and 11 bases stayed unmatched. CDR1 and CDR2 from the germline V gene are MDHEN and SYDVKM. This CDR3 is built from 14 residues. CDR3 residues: CAAWDRGAGEKLFF. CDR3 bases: TGTGCCGCCTGGGACAGGGGAGCGGGCGAAAAACTGTTTTTT.